This passage covers 18 T cell receptor beta chains from one sample sequenced in a study of blood T cell repertoires in COVID-19. Measured with immunoSEQ multiplex PCR; TCRdb has only the in-frame clones, and not every one. The table shows about 140,000 clones, with 80% to 85% occurring only once. The source material was peripheral blood. Every receptor here comes from a young man with COVID-19, enrolled during active disease.

The rearrangement joins TRBV10-2 to TRBJ1-2; tentative D call: TRBD1 (5 bases). Germline V gene data show CDR1 as WSHSY and CDR2 as SAAADI. Trimming shortened V by 3 bases and J by 2 bases, and 7 bases separated the two germline ends. This CDR3 contains 13 residues. This CDR3 is CASSDQGNYGYTF. The CDR3 DNA is TGCGCCAGCAGTGATCAGGGAAACTATGGCTACACCTTC.

This clone has ten or more counts. The rearrangement joins TRBV12-3 or TRBV12-4 to TRBJ2-7; D may be TRBD2 (5 bases). This CDR3 contains 13 residues. The V gene lost 3 bases and the J gene lost 6 bases, with 12 bases spanning the gap. In DNA form, the CDR3 reads TGTGCCAGCAGTTTTAAGGGAGCGAGCGAGCAGTACTTC. Translating it yields CASSFKGASEQYF.

The chain links TRBV9 to TRBJ2-7; 12 nucleotides line up with TRBD2. Germline assignment: CDR1 SGDLS and CDR2 YYNGEE. This CDR3 has 14 residues. V lost 3 bases and J lost 4; bases outside the gene matches: 2. CDR3 nucleotide sequence: TGTGCCAGCAGCGCCGGGACTAGCGGGTACGAGCAGTACTTC. This encodes CASSAGTSGYEQYF.

J is TRBJ2-5 and V is TRBV4-2; D is possibly TRBD2 (5 bases). The CDR3 covers 15 residues. V was trimmed by 1 base and J by 2 bases, leaving 11 bases between them. From germline, CDR1 is LGHNA and CDR2 YNFKEQ. CDR3 amino acids: CASSQVASPQETQYF. The CDR3 DNA follows: TGTGCCAGCAGCCAAGTAGCGTCCCCACAAGAGACCCAGTACTTC.

This chain connects TRBV7-2 to TRBJ2-7; 8 positions agree with TRBD2. J gave up 2 bases and V 5 bases, and 5 bases lay outside the gene matches. The CDR3 length is 14 residues. Germline V gives CDR1 SGHTA, CDR2 FQGNSA. The CDR3, as DNA: TGTGCCAGCAGCCAGAACGGGGGGGCCTACGAGCAGTACTTC. Amino acid sequence: CASSQNGGAYEQYF. Together with reference TRBV7-2 and TRBJ2-7, the CDR3 gives the full variable domain: GAGVSQSPSNKVTEKGKDVELRCDPISGHTALYWYRQSLGQGLEFLIYFQGNSAPDKSGLPSDRFSAERTGGSVSTLTIQRTQQEDSAVYLCASSQNGGAYEQYFGPGTRLTVT.

This chain uses TRBV6-5 with TRBJ2-7; D possibly corresponds to TRBD2 (7 bases). CDR3 length: 14 amino acids. Per the germline V gene, CDR1 is MNHEY and CDR2 is SVGAGI. Trimming pared 7 bases from V and 2 bases from J, leaving 15 bases between. This CDR3 is CASTKGGAPYEQYF. The CDR3 nucleotides read TGTGCCAGCACCAAGGGGGGGGCCCCCTACGAGCAGTACTTC.

The chain employs TRBV19 and TRBJ2-2; no clear D gene. Germline values: CDR1 LNHDA, CDR2 SQIVND (reference sequence). Deletions cut 7 bases from V and 5 bases from J, with 11 bases between. This CDR3 has 13 amino acids. CDR3 sequence reads: CASMRSQTGELFF. CDR3 DNA: TGTGCCAGTATGAGGAGTCAGACCGGGGAGCTGTTTTTT.

The J gene is TRBJ1-4, the V gene TRBV18; D remains ambiguous. The CDR3 has 15 amino acids. V shed 1 base and J shed 3 bases, with 9 bases lying between them. Germline-derived CDR1 and CDR2 are KGHSH and LQKENI. Here the CDR3 DNA reads TGTGCCAGCTCACCACAGAGGCAGCCTAATGAAAAACTGTTTTTT. Translation: CASSPQRQPNEKLFF.

The rearrangement links TRBV3-1 (or the pseudogene TRBV3-2) to TRBJ2-2; TRBD2 aligns across 13 bases. Looked up from germline, CDR1 is LGHDT and CDR2 is YNNKEL (reference sequence). This CDR3 comprises 17 residues. V dropped 3 bases and J dropped 6; count of bases not matched to a gene: 7. CDR3 bases: TGTGCCAGCAGCCATCTCGGACTAGCGGGAGAGGCCGGGGAGCTGTTTTTT. Its translation: CASSHLGLAGEAGELFF.

CDR3 loop: CASSPLGTGTGEQYF. The CDR3 region has the DNA TGTGCCAGCAGCCCCCTCGGGACAGGGACTGGCGAGCAGTACTTC. The rearrangement links TRBV3-1 (or the pseudogene TRBV3-2) to TRBJ2-7, with 9 bases lining up with TRBD1. Per the germline V gene, CDR1 is LGHDT and CDR2 is YNNKEL (reference sequence). The CDR3 totals 15 residues. Trimming at V came to 4 bases and at J to 6 bases, leaving 10 bases not matched to a gene.

The CDR3 is CASSVAGTSSYEQYF. The CDR3 coding sequence is TGTGCCAGCAGCGTAGCGGGGACTAGCTCCTACGAGCAGTACTTC. The gene calls are TRBV9 and TRBJ2-7; the match to TRBD2 covers 8 bases. V shed 0 bases and J 0 bases; nucleotides not matched to a gene: 2. CDR1 SGDLS and CDR2 YYNGEE come from the germline V gene. This CDR3 contains 15 residues.

In this sample, this clone turned up a few times. Mismatch with germline at one junction end may stem from a read error. The chain is built from TRBV10-3 and TRBJ1-2; D ambiguous. This CDR3 spans 13 amino acids. CDR1 and CDR2 from the germline V gene are ENHRY and SYGVKD. The CDR3 here is CAISEMENSGYTF. CDR3 bases: TGTGCCATCAGTGAGATGGAGAACTCTGGCTACACCTTC.

This clone was counted a single time. Other DNA sequences from this sample encode an identical CDR3 as well. The J gene is TRBJ2-3, the V gene TRBV9, with 10 nucleotides matching TRBD2. The CDR3 consists of 16 residues. Germline values: CDR1 SGDLS, CDR2 YYNGEE. The trim removed 0 bases at V and 0 bases at J, leaving 1 base unmatched. Here the CDR3 DNA reads TGTGCCAGCAGCGTAGTAGCGGGGGGTAGCACAGATACGCAGTATTTT. Translating it yields CASSVVAGGSTDTQYF.

CDR3 nucleotide sequence: TGTGCCACCAGTGAACCTAGCGGGAGGGCCGAGCAGTACTTC. This gives the protein CATSEPSGRAEQYF. This chain connects TRBV24-1 to TRBJ2-7; 12 nucleotides agree with TRBD2. The V gene's germline CDR1 is KGHDR and CDR2 SFDVKD. The CDR3 has 14 residues. With 4 bases clipped from V and 6 bases from J, the junction kept 3 bases outside the gene matches.

A single count supports this clone. The chain has TRBV25-1 and TRBJ2-3; tentatively, D is TRBD2 (7 bases). The V gene's germline CDR1 is MGHDK and CDR2 SYGVNS. V shed 2 bases and J shed 9 bases, with 27 bases lying between them. The CDR3 consists of 18 residues. For the CDR3, the DNA is TGTGCCAGCAGTGAAATGGGGAGGGGGTCACCCACACAGATGACGCAGTATTTT. Amino acids: CASSEMGRGSPTQMTQYF.

This rearrangement joins TRBV28 to TRBJ1-1; 9 positions match TRBD1. There are 14 residues in the CDR3. V lost 7 bases and J lost 4; bases outside the gene matches: 7. Germline V gene sequence: CDR1 MDHEN, CDR2 SYDVKM. The CDR3 coding sequence is TGTGCCAGCAAAACACAGGGGGCCCCCACTGAAGCTTTCTTT. Translating gives CASKTQGAPTEAFF.

The rearrangement joins TRBV11-2 to TRBJ2-7; a possible D gene is TRBD2 (5 bases). V was trimmed by 5 bases and J by 2 bases, leaving 7 bases between them. This CDR3 spans 12 amino acids. CDR1 SGHAT and CDR2 FQNNGV come from the germline V gene. The CDR3 protein is CASSPAAYEQYF. Here the CDR3 DNA reads TGTGCCAGCAGCCCAGCGGCCTACGAGCAGTACTTC.

The chain carries TRBV5-6 and TRBJ1-4, with D unclear. Germline assignment: CDR1 SGHDT and CDR2 YYEEEE. The germline V and J ends were trimmed by 4 bases and 1 base, with 14 bases remaining between them. CDR3 length: 16 residues. The CDR3 spells CASSASLPGTNEKLFF. As DNA, the CDR3 is TGTGCCAGCAGCGCTTCACTGCCGGGAACTAATGAAAAACTGTTTTTT.